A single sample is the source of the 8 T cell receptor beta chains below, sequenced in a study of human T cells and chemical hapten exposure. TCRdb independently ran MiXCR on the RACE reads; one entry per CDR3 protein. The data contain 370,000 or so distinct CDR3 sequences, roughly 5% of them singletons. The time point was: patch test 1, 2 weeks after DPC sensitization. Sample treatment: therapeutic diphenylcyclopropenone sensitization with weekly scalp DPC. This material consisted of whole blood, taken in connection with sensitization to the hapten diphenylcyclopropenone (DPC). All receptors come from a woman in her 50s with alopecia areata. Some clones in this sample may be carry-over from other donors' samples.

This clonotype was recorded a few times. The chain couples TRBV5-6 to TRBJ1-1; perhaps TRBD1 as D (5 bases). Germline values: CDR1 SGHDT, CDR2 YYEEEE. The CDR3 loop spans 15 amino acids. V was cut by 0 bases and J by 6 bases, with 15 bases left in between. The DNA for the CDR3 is TGTGCCAGCAGCTTGGGCAACAGCAGGGCCGCTGAAGCTTTCTTT. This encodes CASSLGNSRAAEAFF.

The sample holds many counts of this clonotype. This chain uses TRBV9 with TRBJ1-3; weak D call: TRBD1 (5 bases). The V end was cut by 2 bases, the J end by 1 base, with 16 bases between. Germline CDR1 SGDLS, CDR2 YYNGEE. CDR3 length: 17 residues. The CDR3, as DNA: TGTGCCAGCAGCGTTGAGGGGCCGAGGCGATCTGGAAACACCATATATTTT. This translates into CASSVEGPRRSGNTIYF.

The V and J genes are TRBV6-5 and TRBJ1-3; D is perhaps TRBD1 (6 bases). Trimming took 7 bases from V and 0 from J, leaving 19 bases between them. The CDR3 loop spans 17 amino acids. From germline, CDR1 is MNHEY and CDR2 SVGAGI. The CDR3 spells CASTYQIGGHSGNTIYF. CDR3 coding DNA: TGTGCCAGCACGTACCAGATCGGGGGCCACTCTGGAAACACCATATATTTT.

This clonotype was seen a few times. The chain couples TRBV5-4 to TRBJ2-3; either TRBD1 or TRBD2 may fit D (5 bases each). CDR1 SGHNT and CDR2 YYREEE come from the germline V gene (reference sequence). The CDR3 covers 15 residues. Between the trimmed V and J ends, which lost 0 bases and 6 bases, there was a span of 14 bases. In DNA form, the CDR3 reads TGTGCCAGCAGCTTGGGGGGCGGAGGCCAGGATACGCAGTATTTT. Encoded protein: CASSLGGGGQDTQYF.

The CDR3 bases are TGCAGTGCCAAGAAAGGGACTAGCGGGGGTTTTGGGGAGCTGTTTTTT. Encoded protein: CSAKKGTSGGFGELFF. The chain couples TRBV20-1 to TRBJ2-2, with 14 bases aligning to TRBD2. The CDR3 covers 16 residues. V was pared by 6 bases and J by 8 bases, with 11 bases of the junction left unmatched. Germline lookup yields CDR1 DFQATT and CDR2 SNEGSKA (reference sequence).

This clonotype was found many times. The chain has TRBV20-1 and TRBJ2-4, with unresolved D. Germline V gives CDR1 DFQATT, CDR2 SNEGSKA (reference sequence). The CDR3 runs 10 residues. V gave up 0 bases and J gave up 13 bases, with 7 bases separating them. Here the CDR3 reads CSARDPDQYF. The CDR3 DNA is TGCAGTGCTAGAGATCCAGACCAGTACTTC.

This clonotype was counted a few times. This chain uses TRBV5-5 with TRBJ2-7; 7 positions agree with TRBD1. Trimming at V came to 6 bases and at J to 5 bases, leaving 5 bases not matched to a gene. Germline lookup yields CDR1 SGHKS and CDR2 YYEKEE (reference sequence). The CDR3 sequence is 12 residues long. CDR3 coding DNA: TGTGCCAGCATTTTAACAGGGGACGAGCAGTACTTC. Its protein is CASILTGDEQYF.

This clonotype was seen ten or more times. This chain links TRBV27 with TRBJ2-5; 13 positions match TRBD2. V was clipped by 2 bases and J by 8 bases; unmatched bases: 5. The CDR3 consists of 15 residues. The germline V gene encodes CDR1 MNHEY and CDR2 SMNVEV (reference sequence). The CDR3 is CASSLIGLAGETQYF. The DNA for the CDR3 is TGTGCCAGCAGTTTAATCGGACTAGCGGGAGAAACCCAGTACTTC.